This T cell receptor beta chain was captured in a study of blood T cell repertoires in COVID-19. Study background: There were acute and convalescent COVID-19 samples, and they came from the United States, Italy and Spain. Sources were T cells, B-cell-depleted T cells, or PBMCs; the material itself was cDNA or gDNA.

Germline V gene data show CDR1 as MNHNY and CDR2 as SVGAGI (reference sequence). CDR3 size: 14 residues. V shed 8 bases and J 2 bases; nucleotides not matched to a gene: 8. Authors' analysis steps: Amplifying reference gene primers gave estimates of nucleated cell counts. Sequencing used immunoSEQ multiplex PCR; TCRdb keeps in-frame clones, though not all of them. The V and J calls and clone size were taken over from that table, and D and trimming were inferred from the DNA. The sample carries 150,000 to 200,000 clones, approximately 82% recorded once. This clone was seen a handful of times. The chain recombines TRBV6-6 with TRBJ2-7; 8 nucleotides line up with TRBD2. The sample was peripheral blood. The TCR sequence derives from a human donor with acute or convalescent COVID-19. The donor label of this sample is uncertain. CDR3 in amino acids: CASRHPGLAYEQYF. CDR3 sequence (DNA): TGTGCCAGCCGCCATCCGGGACTAGCCTACGAGCAGTACTTC.